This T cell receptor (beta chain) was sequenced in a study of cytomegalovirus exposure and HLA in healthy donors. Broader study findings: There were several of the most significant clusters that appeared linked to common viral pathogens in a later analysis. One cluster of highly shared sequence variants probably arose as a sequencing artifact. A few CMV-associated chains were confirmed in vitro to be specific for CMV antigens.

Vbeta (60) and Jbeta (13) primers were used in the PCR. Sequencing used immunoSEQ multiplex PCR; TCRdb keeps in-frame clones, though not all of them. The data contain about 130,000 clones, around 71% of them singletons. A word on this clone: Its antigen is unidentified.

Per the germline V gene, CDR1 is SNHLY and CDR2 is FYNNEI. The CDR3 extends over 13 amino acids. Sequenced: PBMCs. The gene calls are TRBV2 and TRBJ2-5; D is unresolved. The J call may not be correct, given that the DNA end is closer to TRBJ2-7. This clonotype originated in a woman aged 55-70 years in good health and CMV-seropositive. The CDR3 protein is CASSEAASYEQYF. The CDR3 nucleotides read TGTGCCAGCAGTGAAGCCGCTTCCTACGAGCAGTACTTC.